The 22 T cell receptor beta chains given below trace back to one sample, sequenced in a study of human T cells and chemical hapten exposure. Time point reported: patch test 1, 2 weeks after DPC sensitization. Treatment here: therapeutic diphenylcyclopropenone sensitization with weekly scalp DPC. MiXCR was run by TCRdb on the RACE reads, yielding one entry per CDR3 protein. The sample contains around 110,000 distinct CDR3 sequences, roughly 12% of which appear only once. The sample consisted of whole blood, taken in connection with sensitization to the hapten diphenylcyclopropenone (DPC). The receptors were sampled from a woman aged 45-65 years with alopecia areata. Some clones in this sample may be carry-over from other donors' samples.

This clonotype was seen at least ten times. The V and J genes are TRBV28 and TRBJ1-1; 7 nucleotides line up with TRBD1. Looked up from germline, CDR1 is MDHEN and CDR2 is SYDVKM. V lost 3 bases and J lost 0; bases outside the gene matches: 4. The CDR3 sequence is 15 residues long. The DNA of the CDR3 is TGTGCCAGCAGTTTCCCGGGACAGATGAACACTGAAGCTTTCTTT. Translation gives CASSFPGQMNTEAFF.

The chain recombines TRBV19 with TRBJ2-5; D gene ambiguous. CDR1 and CDR2 (germline): LNHDA, SQIVND (reference sequence). Trimming pared 1 base from V and 0 bases from J, leaving 15 bases between. The CDR3 sequence is 17 residues long. The CDR3 region has the DNA TGTGCCAGTAGTATAGTCGGGCAGGCGACGTACCAAGAGACCCAGTACTTC. Its protein product is CASSIVGQATYQETQYF.

V usage is TRBV28 and J usage is TRBJ2-7, with TRBD1 matching 7 bases. The CDR3 length is 14 residues. Germline V gene lookup returns CDR1 MDHEN and CDR2 SYDVKM. V shed 8 bases, J shed 2 bases, and the junction held 9 bases outside the gene matches. CDR3 nucleotide sequence: TGTGCCAGCTTCTCACCGGGACAGACCTACGAGCAGTACTTC. Protein: CASFSPGQTYEQYF.

This clonotype has ten or more counts. This rearrangement joins TRBV20-1 to TRBJ2-1; perhaps TRBD2 as D (5 bases). Germline lookup yields CDR1 DFQATT and CDR2 SNEGSKA (reference sequence). V shed 1 base and J shed 6 bases, with 10 bases lying between them. This CDR3 contains 13 residues. CDR3 sequence: CSARVGVRNEQFF. The CDR3, as DNA: TGCAGTGCTAGAGTCGGGGTTCGCAATGAGCAGTTCTTC.

This clonotype was seen at least ten times. J is TRBJ2-3 and V is TRBV20-1; 7 nucleotides align to TRBD2. Germline loops: CDR1 DFQATT, CDR2 SNEGSKA (reference sequence). The V gene end was trimmed by 3 bases and the J gene end by 2 bases; junction bases not matched to a gene: 11. CDR3 length: 16 residues. The CDR3 here is CSARGRMSGTTDTQYF. The CDR3, as DNA: TGCAGTGCTAGGGGCAGAATGAGCGGGACCACAGATACGCAGTATTTT.

This clonotype came up many times. The genes are TRBV6-5 and TRBJ1-6; D call uncertain. The CDR3 consists of 13 residues. The V gene's germline CDR1 is MNHEY and CDR2 SVGAGI. V lost 9 bases and J 7 bases, leaving 13 bases between the germline ends. CDR3 nucleotides: TGTGCCAGTAGACGGCAGGCAAATTCACCCCTCCACTTT. This sequence encodes CASRRQANSPLHF.

Ten or more counts support this clonotype. CDR3 sequence (DNA): TGTGCCAGCAGCCGACTGACCGGGGAGCTGTTTTTT. This encodes CASSRLTGELFF. The chain employs TRBV7-2 and TRBJ2-2; no definite D call. The CDR3 sequence is 12 residues long. V lost 5 bases and J lost 5, with 6 bases in between. In germline, CDR1 is SGHTA, CDR2 FQGNSA.

This chain uses TRBV7-2 with TRBJ1-6; 8 bases agree with TRBD1. The CDR3 sequence is 16 residues long. V trimming: 5 bases; J trimming: 3 bases; junction bases outside the gene matches: 6. CDR1 is SGHTA and CDR2 is FQGNSA in the germline V gene. The CDR3 here is CASSRGGQVYNSPLHF. Written as DNA, the CDR3 is TGTGCCAGCAGCCGAGGGGGACAGGTCTATAATTCACCCCTCCACTTT.

This clonotype occurred many times. The V gene is TRBV3-1, the J gene TRBJ2-7; no firm D call. This CDR3 is built from 13 residues. Trimming took 3 bases from V and 2 from J, leaving 8 bases between them. Per germline, CDR1 LGHDT and CDR2 YNNKEL (reference sequence). CDR3 protein: CASSHTIAYEQYF. The CDR3 bases are TGTGCCAGCAGCCACACTATTGCCTACGAGCAGTACTTC.

V is TRBV7-2 and J is TRBJ1-5, with D possibly TRBD1 on 5 matching bases. Per germline, CDR1 SGHTA and CDR2 FQGNSA. The CDR3 length is 18 residues. V lost 1 base to trimming and J lost 2 bases, with 18 bases between them. CDR3 amino acids: CASSLGPGAASGNQPQHF. The CDR3 region has the DNA TGTGCCAGCAGCTTAGGACCTGGGGCGGCTTCTGGCAATCAGCCCCAGCATTTT.

This clonotype was observed a handful of times. The chain recombines TRBV28 with TRBJ1-2; no reliable D call. This CDR3 is 12 amino acids long. Germline lookup yields CDR1 MDHEN and CDR2 SYDVKM. Trimming removed 6 bases from V and 3 bases from J, with 8 bases in between. Here the CDR3 DNA reads TGTGCCAGCAGCCTCCCTGACTATGGCTACACCTTC. It yields the protein CASSLPDYGYTF.

This clonotype was observed a handful of times. The chain couples TRBV28 to TRBJ2-2; TRBD2 matches at 8 bases. The CDR3 loop spans 15 amino acids. V was pared by 4 bases and J by 7 bases, with 8 bases of the junction left unmatched. Germline V gene lookup returns CDR1 MDHEN and CDR2 SYDVKM. This CDR3 reads CASSSAGGGDGELFF. As DNA, the CDR3 is TGTGCCAGCAGTTCGGCGGGAGGTGGGGACGGGGAGCTGTTTTTT.

This clonotype was seen only a few times. At one end, the junction sequence differs from germline, possibly due to a read error. CDR3 region: CSARAGGETQYF. Here the CDR3 DNA reads TGCAGTGCAAGAGCGGGAGGAGAGACCCAGTACTTC. The chain uses TRBV20-1 and TRBJ2-5; 9 bases line up with TRBD2. This CDR3 comprises 12 residues. Germline CDR1 DFQATT, CDR2 SNEGSKA (reference sequence).

This clonotype has ten or more counts. This chain uses TRBV6-1 with TRBJ1-5; D may be TRBD1 (5 bases). The CDR3 runs 15 residues. V lost 7 bases and J 3 bases, leaving 16 bases between the germline ends. Germline V gives CDR1 MNHNS, CDR2 SASEGT. CDR3 nucleotides: TGTGCCAGCAAAGGGCAGGGTGGAAACAATCAGCCCCAGCATTTT. It is translated as CASKGQGGNNQPQHF.

There are a few counts of this clonotype. The chain is built from TRBV3-1 and TRBJ2-1; weak D call: TRBD2 (5 bases). Trimming cost V 8 bases and J 5 bases, with 10 bases left between them. The CDR3 extends over 12 amino acids. CDR1 LGHDT and CDR2 YNNKEL come from the germline V gene (reference sequence). CDR3 loop: CASEAGNNEQFF. DNA of the CDR3: TGTGCCAGCGAGGCGGGTAACAATGAGCAGTTCTTC.

This clonotype was detected a few times. The rearrangement joins TRBV5-1 to TRBJ2-5; the match to TRBD2 covers 8 bases. Germline CDR1 SGHRS, CDR2 YFSETQ. With 4 bases clipped from V and 5 bases from J, the junction kept 13 bases outside the gene matches. This CDR3 contains 16 residues. CDR3: CASSGPAGVIGETQYF. As DNA, the CDR3 is TGCGCCAGCAGCGGTCCAGCGGGAGTAATTGGTGAGACCCAGTACTTC.

V usage is TRBV9 and J usage is TRBJ2-5; no firm D call. Germline CDR1 SGDLS, CDR2 YYNGEE. The CDR3 contains 12 residues. V dropped 0 bases and J dropped 7 bases, with 7 bases sitting between them. The CDR3 reads CASSVVAGTQYF. The CDR3 DNA reads as TGTGCCAGCAGCGTAGTAGCAGGGACCCAGTACTTC.

There are many counts of this clonotype. The chain uses TRBV6-1 and TRBJ2-1; tentatively, D is TRBD2 (5 bases). The germline V and J ends were trimmed by 8 bases and 7 bases, with 15 bases remaining between them. Germline CDR1 MNHNS, CDR2 SASEGT. This CDR3 comprises 13 residues. CDR3 in amino acids: CASAQSGVNEQFF. CDR3 coding DNA: TGTGCCAGCGCCCAGTCCGGGGTGAATGAGCAGTTCTTC.

This clonotype was seen at least ten times. The chain links TRBV18 to TRBJ1-1; TRBD1 might be the D (5 bases). Germline V gene lookup returns CDR1 KGHSH and CDR2 LQKENI. V dropped 3 bases and J dropped 2 bases, with 16 bases sitting between them. This CDR3 is built from 16 residues. CDR3 in amino acids: CASSPGTLRGNTEAFF. The DNA of the CDR3 is TGTGCCAGCTCACCGGGGACTCTTCGGGGTAACACTGAAGCTTTCTTT.

The V and J genes are TRBV28 and TRBJ1-1; TRBD1 matches at 9 bases. The V gene end was trimmed by 6 bases and the J gene end by 10 bases; junction bases not matched to a gene: 6. The CDR3 spans 12 residues. Germline CDR1 reads MDHEN; CDR2 reads SYDVKM. DNA of the CDR3: TGTGCCAGCAGCCCACGGACAGGGGTAGCTTTCTTT. It yields the protein CASSPRTGVAFF.

The chain employs TRBV28 and TRBJ1-2; no clear D. CDR3 length equals 14 residues. The ends were cut back, 3 bases at V and 2 bases at J, with 10 bases in the middle. Germline V gene sequence: CDR1 MDHEN, CDR2 SYDVKM. CDR3: CASSLGLRNYGYTF. The CDR3 region has the DNA TGTGCCAGCAGTTTGGGCTTGCGGAACTATGGCTACACCTTC.

This clonotype appeared once. The genes are TRBV18 and TRBJ2-3, with TRBD2 identical over 8 bases. Germline V CDR1 and CDR2: KGHSH, LQKENI. This CDR3 spans 17 amino acids. The V segment lost 0 bases and the J segment 1 base; nucleotides outside the gene matches: 6. The CDR3 here is CASSPPPGGRGTDTQYF. CDR3 nucleotide sequence: TGTGCCAGCTCACCACCTCCGGGGGGGCGGGGCACAGATACGCAGTATTTT.